The 25 T cell receptor beta chains below all came from one sample that was sequenced in a study of T-cell memory formation after mild COVID-19. TCRdb re-derived calls from the 5' RACE reads in MiXCR, one entry per CDR3 protein. The repertoire holds approximately 580,000 distinct CDR3 sequences, with about 20% as singletons. The sequencing input was PBMCs or a T cell subset sorted from them (not recorded which). These receptors all stem from an adult woman who had mild COVID-19 (a few samples of this study predate the infection). Cell type and time point are not known.

The chain carries TRBV7-6 and TRBJ1-2, with D uncertain. V shed 2 bases and J shed 4 bases, with 14 bases lying between them. In germline, CDR1 is SGHVS, CDR2 FNYEAQ. The CDR3 runs 15 residues. The CDR3 sequence: CASSLSGPAGYGYTF. CDR3 sequence (DNA): TGTGCCAGCAGCTTATCCGGACCGGCGGGCTATGGCTACACCTTC.

The chain carries TRBV9 and TRBJ1-2; possible D gene TRBD1, 6 bases. CDR1 is SGDLS, CDR2 YYNGEE, per germline. V was shortened by 0 bases and J by 2 bases, with 17 bases between the two germline ends. This CDR3 comprises 17 residues. The DNA of the CDR3 is TGTGCCAGCAGCGTAGACCGCTGGACAGACATAAACTATGGCTACACCTTC. Protein product: CASSVDRWTDINYGYTF.

The chain has TRBV11-2 and TRBJ2-5, with D unresolved. Germline CDR1 is SGHAT and CDR2 is FQNNGV. Trimming shortened V by 4 bases and J by 0 bases, and 9 bases separated the two germline ends. CDR3 length: 14 residues. The CDR3 DNA follows: TGTGCCAGCAGCTCCTTCCGGTACCAAGAGACCCAGTACTTC. Translated: CASSSFRYQETQYF. The entire variable domain, with the rest obtained from reference TRBV11-2 and TRBJ2-5, is as follows: EAGVAQSPRYKIIEKRQSVAFWCNPISGHATLYWYQQILGQGPKLLIQFQNNGVVDDSQLPKDRFSAERLKGVDSTLKIQPAKLEDSAVYLCASSSFRYQETQYFGPGTRLLVL.

This clonotype has just a few counts. CDR3 sequence reads: CASSLGYGPSPGIADTQYF. In DNA, the CDR3 is TGTGCCAGCAGCTTAGGCTACGGCCCTAGCCCCGGTATTGCAGATACGCAGTATTTT. The chain carries TRBV7-6 and TRBJ2-3; D perhaps matches TRBD2 (5 bases). This CDR3 has 19 amino acids. The V and J ends lost 1 base and 4 bases respectively, with 24 bases between them. In germline, CDR1 is SGHVS, CDR2 FNYEAQ.

The chain joins TRBV7-2 to TRBJ2-1; 9 bases are shared with TRBD2. Germline V gene lookup returns CDR1 SGHTA and CDR2 FQGNSA. Unmatched junction bases numbered 8, after V lost 4 bases and J lost 7 bases. The CDR3 length is 15 residues. The CDR3 nucleotides are TGTGCCAGCAGCTCCCCAGGGCGGGAGGGGAATGAGCAGTTCTTC. It yields the protein CASSSPGREGNEQFF.

This clonotype was seen a few times. The V and J genes are TRBV7-2 and TRBJ1-2; 7 bases match TRBD1. J gave up 4 bases and V 5 bases, and 10 bases lay outside the gene matches. Per germline, CDR1 SGHTA and CDR2 FQGNSA. The CDR3 loop spans 15 amino acids. CDR3 loop: CASSLGQVGSYGYTF. Written as DNA, the CDR3 is TGTGCCAGCAGCCTCGGACAGGTTGGGAGCTATGGCTACACCTTC. The complete variable domain, with remaining parts taken from reference TRBV7-2 and TRBJ1-2, reads GAGVSQSPSNKVTEKGKDVELRCDPISGHTALYWYRQSLGQGLEFLIYFQGNSAPDKSGLPSDRFSAERTGGSVSTLTIQRTQQEDSAVYLCASSLGQVGSYGYTFGSGTRLTVV.

The J gene is TRBJ1-1, the V gene TRBV5-6; 7 positions match TRBD1. This CDR3 is 16 amino acids long. V trimming: 4 bases; J trimming: 0 bases; junction bases outside the gene matches: 9. Germline CDR1 reads SGHDT; CDR2 reads YYEEEE. The CDR3 protein is CASSLDDRVVNTEAFF. The CDR3 DNA follows: TGTGCCAGCAGCCTCGACGACAGGGTGGTGAACACTGAAGCTTTCTTT. The full variable domain, completed using reference TRBV5-6 and TRBJ1-1, is DAGVTQSPTHLIKTRGQQVTLRCSPKSGHDTVSWYQQALGQGPQFIFQYYEEEERQRGNFPDRFSGHQFPNYSSELNVNALLLGDSALYLCASSLDDRVVNTEAFFGQGTRLTVV.

This clonotype was counted between two and nine times. This chain uses TRBV7-9 with TRBJ2-3, with 7 positions matching TRBD1. CDR3 length: 13 amino acids. V gave up 5 bases and J gave up 5 bases; unmatched junction bases: 4. Germline V gene sequence: CDR1 SEHNR, CDR2 FQNEAQ (reference sequence). The CDR3 protein is CASSPGQEDTQYF. The CDR3 bases are TGTGCCAGCAGCCCCGGACAGGAAGATACGCAGTATTTT.

This sequence joins TRBV2 and TRBJ1-3, with 9 positions matching TRBD1. CDR1 and CDR2 (germline): SNHLY, FYNNEI. The ends lost 7 bases at V and 1 base at J; junction bases unmatched: 5. The CDR3 totals 15 residues. The CDR3 DNA sequence: TGTGCCAGCAACCGAGGACAGGGGTCTGGAAACACCATATATTTT. It codes for CASNRGQGSGNTIYF.

This clonotype was seen a few times. For the CDR3, the DNA is TGTGCCAGCACCTTAGGAGAGACCCAGTACTTC. This encodes CASTLGETQYF. V is TRBV25-1 and J is TRBJ2-5; D call uncertain. In germline, CDR1 is MGHDK, CDR2 SYGVNS. Trimming stripped 7 bases from V and 4 bases from J, with 7 bases between. This CDR3 spans 11 amino acids.

This clonotype was detected only a few times. This chain connects TRBV3-1 to TRBJ1-1; 10 bases fit TRBD1. The CDR3 covers 12 residues. The trim removed 3 bases at V and 11 bases at J, leaving 3 bases unmatched. Germline CDR1 LGHDT, CDR2 YNNKEL (reference sequence). The CDR3 DNA reads TGTGCCAGCAGCCAGACAGGGGGCAAGGCTTTCTTT. Amino acid sequence: CASSQTGGKAFF.

Many counts were recorded for this clonotype. This rearrangement joins TRBV24-1 to TRBJ2-3, with D unresolved. Germline CDR1 and CDR2: KGHDR and SFDVKD. The V end was cut by 8 bases, the J end by 3 bases, with 17 bases between. CDR3 length: 15 residues. This CDR3 reads CATKDSGKRTDTQYF. Written as DNA, the CDR3 is TGTGCCACCAAAGATTCGGGTAAGAGGACAGATACGCAGTATTTT.

This clonotype was counted ten times or more. The chain couples TRBV7-2 to TRBJ2-5; D is unresolved. This CDR3 region has 14 residues. Germline loops: CDR1 SGHTA, CDR2 FQGNSA. V shed 5 bases and J shed 6 bases, with 16 bases lying between them. The CDR3 here is CASSPSLVGKTQYF. The DNA of the CDR3 is TGTGCCAGCAGCCCCAGTCTAGTTGGAAAGACCCAGTACTTC.

This chain links TRBV30 with TRBJ2-2, with D perhaps assigned TRBD1 or TRBD2 (5 bases each). Germline V gene lookup returns CDR1 GTSNPN and CDR2 SVGIG (reference sequence). CDR3 length equals 13 residues. CDR3 loop: CAGDRSNTGELFF. The CDR3 DNA reads TGTGCGGGGGACCGATCGAACACCGGGGAGCTGTTTTTT.

This clonotype was detected a few times. The chain couples TRBV9 to TRBJ1-1, with TRBD1 matching over 9 bases. The germline V gene has CDR1 SGDLS and CDR2 YYNGEE. This CDR3 has 16 amino acids. The V and J ends lost 1 base and 0 bases, in that order; junction bases with no gene match: 4. CDR3 protein: CASSVKQGAVNTEAFF. The CDR3 DNA sequence: TGTGCCAGCAGCGTAAAACAGGGGGCGGTGAACACTGAAGCTTTCTTT.

This clonotype was picked up a small number of times. V gene TRBV9 combines with J gene TRBJ2-3; TRBD2 might be the D (6 bases). Trimming stripped 0 bases from V and 2 bases from J, with 19 bases between. This CDR3 spans 18 amino acids. The germline V gene has CDR1 SGDLS and CDR2 YYNGEE. CDR3 loop: CASSVVAGLNLATDTQYF. DNA of the CDR3: TGTGCCAGCAGCGTAGTCGCGGGACTCAATCTAGCCACAGATACGCAGTATTTT. Together with reference TRBV9 and TRBJ2-3, the CDR3 gives the full variable domain: DSGVTQTPKHLITATGQRVTLRCSPRSGDLSVYWYQQSLDQGLQFLIQYYNGEERAKGNILERFSAQQFPDLHSELNLSSLELGDSALYFCASSVVAGLNLATDTQYFGPGTRLTVL.

The sample holds a few counts of this clonotype. The rearrangement joins TRBV11-3 to TRBJ1-1; 9 bases are a match to TRBD1. This CDR3 contains 16 residues. The germline gives CDR1 SGHNT, CDR2 YENEEA. J lost 3 bases, V lost 5 bases, and 10 bases had no gene match. The CDR3: CASSGTGYLLDTEAFF. The CDR3 nucleotides read TGTGCCAGCAGCGGGACAGGGTATTTATTGGACACTGAAGCTTTCTTT.

In this sample, this clonotype turned up many times. The rearrangement joins TRBV6-5 to TRBJ2-7; TRBD1 aligns across 9 bases. The CDR3 covers 14 residues. Germline V gene data show CDR1 as MNHEY and CDR2 as SVGAGI. Losses at the gene ends were 1 base for V and 5 bases for J; bases not matched to a gene: 3. As DNA, the CDR3 is TGTGCCAGCAGTTACTGGACAGGGGATCACGAGCAGTACTTC. Amino acid sequence: CASSYWTGDHEQYF.

The chain employs TRBV19 and TRBJ2-1, with TRBD1 identical over 7 bases. Germline V lookup: CDR1 LNHDA, CDR2 SQIVND (reference sequence). V gave up 6 bases and J gave up 2 bases; unmatched junction bases: 4. The CDR3 consists of 14 residues. The CDR3 is CASSRTGPYNEQFF. Here the CDR3 DNA reads TGTGCCAGTAGCCGGACAGGACCCTACAATGAGCAGTTCTTC.

V usage is TRBV7-6 and J usage is TRBJ2-3, with 9 bases fitting TRBD2. Trimming took 0 bases from V and 2 from J; bases not matched to a gene: 6. CDR1 and CDR2 (germline): SGHVS, FNYEAQ. This CDR3 comprises 17 residues. The CDR3 loop is CASSLAVAGEVTDTQYF. CDR3 DNA: TGTGCCAGCAGCTTAGCGGTAGCGGGAGAGGTCACAGATACGCAGTATTTT.

The chain couples TRBV9 to TRBJ1-1; maybe TRBD1 (6 bases). The CDR3 length is 15 residues. V lost 4 bases, J lost 0 bases, and 13 bases lay in between. Germline-derived CDR1 and CDR2 are SGDLS and YYNGEE. The DNA of the CDR3 is TGTGCCAGCAGCCCCTGGACAGCGTTGAACACTGAAGCTTTCTTT. Protein product: CASSPWTALNTEAFF. The variable domain in full, with the rest retrieved from reference TRBV9 and TRBJ1-1, is DSGVTQTPKHLITATGQRVTLRCSPRSGDLSVYWYQQSLDQGLQFLIQYYNGEERAKGNILERFSAQQFPDLHSELNLSSLELGDSALYFCASSPWTALNTEAFFGQGTRLTVV.

This clonotype came up a few times. The chain joins TRBV30 to TRBJ2-3; TRBD1 agrees at 7 bases. Germline lookup yields CDR1 GTSNPN and CDR2 SVGIG (reference sequence). This CDR3 is built from 15 residues. The junction had 4 bases not matched to a gene; V was cut back by 0 bases and J by 1 base. CDR3 in DNA: TGTGCCTGGAGTGTACTCGGGACAGGCACAGATACGCAGTATTTT. It encodes CAWSVLGTGTDTQYF. Together with reference TRBV30 and TRBJ2-3, the CDR3 gives the full variable domain: SQTIHQWPATLVQPVGSPLSLECTVEGTSNPNLYWYRQAAGRGLQLLFYSVGIGQISSEVPQNLSASRPQDRQFILSSKKLLLSDSGFYLCAWSVLGTGTDTQYFGPGTRLTVL.

The chain employs TRBV12-3 or TRBV12-4 and TRBJ1-6; D gene uncertain. V dropped 0 bases and J dropped 13 bases, with 13 bases sitting between them. There are 14 residues in the CDR3. The CDR3 DNA reads TGTGCCAGCAGTTTAGCGACGGCCTCAGCCCCCCTCCACTTT. It yields the protein CASSLATASAPLHF.

This clonotype was detected only once. The rearrangement uses TRBV5-1 and TRBJ2-1; 14 nucleotides align to TRBD2. Germline V gives CDR1 SGHRS, CDR2 YFSETQ. Trimming at V came to 2 bases and at J to 9 bases, leaving 13 bases not matched to a gene. The CDR3 covers 18 residues. The CDR3 DNA is TGCGCCAGCAGCTTTACGGGACTAGCGGGGGAGCGGACGGGTGAGCAGTTCTTC. Translating gives CASSFTGLAGERTGEQFF.

The chain is built from TRBV5-1 and TRBJ2-1, with D tentatively TRBD1 or TRBD2 (6 bases each). Trimming left V 5 bases short and J 4 bases short, with 10 bases between. The CDR3 runs to 13 residues. CDR1 SGHRS and CDR2 YFSETQ come from the germline V gene. In nucleotides, the CDR3 is TGCGCCAGCAGGCGGGACATATACAATGAGCAGTTCTTC. Translating it yields CASRRDIYNEQFF.